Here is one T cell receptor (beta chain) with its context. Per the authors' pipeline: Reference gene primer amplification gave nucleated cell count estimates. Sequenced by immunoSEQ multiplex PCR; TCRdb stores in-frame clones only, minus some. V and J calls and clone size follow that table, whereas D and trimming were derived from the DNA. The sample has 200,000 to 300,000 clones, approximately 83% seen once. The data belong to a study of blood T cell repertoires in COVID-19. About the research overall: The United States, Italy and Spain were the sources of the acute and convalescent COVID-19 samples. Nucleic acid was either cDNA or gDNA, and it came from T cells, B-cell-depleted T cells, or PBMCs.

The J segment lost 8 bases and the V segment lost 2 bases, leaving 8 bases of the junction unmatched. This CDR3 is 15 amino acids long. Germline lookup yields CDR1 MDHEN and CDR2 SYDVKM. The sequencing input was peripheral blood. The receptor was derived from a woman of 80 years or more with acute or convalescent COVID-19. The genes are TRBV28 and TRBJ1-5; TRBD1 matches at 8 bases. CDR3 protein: CASSLQGARGEPQHF. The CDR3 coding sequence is TGTGCCAGCAGTTTACAGGGGGCGCGGGGAGAGCCCCAGCATTTT.